The 5 T cell receptor beta chains in this list originate from one sample, sequenced in a study of OX40 agonist ivuxolimab in advanced cancers. The table came from immunoSEQ multiplex PCR; TCRdb's copy has only in-frame clones and leaves some out. The repertoire holds about 93,000 clones, with roughly 92% as singletons. This specimen consisted of CD4+ or CD8+ T cells sorted from blood, obtained in a trial of the OX40 agonist ivuxolimab. Receptors originate from an adult with an advanced solid tumor such as melanoma, head and neck, liver or kidney cancer.

The V call is TRBV29-1, the J call TRBJ2-2; no clear D. This CDR3 has 13 amino acids. V was trimmed by 4 bases and J by 0 bases, leaving 6 bases between them. The germline V gene encodes CDR1 SQVTM and CDR2 ANQGSEA. CDR3 residues: CSVVNANTGELFF. CDR3 DNA sequence: TGCAGCGTTGTAAATGCGAACACCGGGGAGCTGTTTTTT.

The chain uses TRBV2 and TRBJ2-1, with D maybe TRBD1 (6 bases). V shed 4 bases and J shed 8 bases, with 12 bases lying between them. Germline CDR1 SNHLY, CDR2 FYNNEI. The CDR3 has 13 residues. In nucleotides, the CDR3 is TGTGCCAGCAGTGGGGGGCCGTCCGATGAGCAGTTCTTC. It translates to CASSGGPSDEQFF.

The CDR3 DNA reads as TGCGCCAGCAGCCAAGTAATTAGCGGGGGAACCTACGAGCAGTACTTC. Its protein product is CASSQVISGGTYEQYF. This sequence joins TRBV4-1 and TRBJ2-7; the match to TRBD2 covers 9 bases. V lost 1 base and J lost 2; bases outside the gene matches: 6. The length of the CDR3 is 16 residues. Looked up from germline, CDR1 is MGHRA and CDR2 is YSYEKL.

This chain uses TRBV5-1 with TRBJ2-2, with D perhaps TRBD2 (6 bases). Trimming cost V 10 bases and J 4 bases, with 17 bases left between them. Germline loops: CDR1 SGHRS, CDR2 YFSETQ. The CDR3 is 14 amino acids. DNA for the CDR3: TGCGCCCTACAACCGGGGGTGTTCACCGGGGAGCTGTTTTTT. Amino acids: CALQPGVFTGELFF.

The CDR3 region has the DNA TGTGCCAGCAGCTGGACAGGGGGCTCTTACGAGCAGTACTTC. Amino acid sequence: CASSWTGGSYEQYF. The J gene is TRBJ2-5, the V gene TRBV14, with 11 bases aligning to TRBD1. Near its end, the DNA agrees better with TRBJ2-7, so the J call may be wrong. The CDR3 has 14 residues. Germline V gene sequence: CDR1 SGHDN, CDR2 FVKESK.